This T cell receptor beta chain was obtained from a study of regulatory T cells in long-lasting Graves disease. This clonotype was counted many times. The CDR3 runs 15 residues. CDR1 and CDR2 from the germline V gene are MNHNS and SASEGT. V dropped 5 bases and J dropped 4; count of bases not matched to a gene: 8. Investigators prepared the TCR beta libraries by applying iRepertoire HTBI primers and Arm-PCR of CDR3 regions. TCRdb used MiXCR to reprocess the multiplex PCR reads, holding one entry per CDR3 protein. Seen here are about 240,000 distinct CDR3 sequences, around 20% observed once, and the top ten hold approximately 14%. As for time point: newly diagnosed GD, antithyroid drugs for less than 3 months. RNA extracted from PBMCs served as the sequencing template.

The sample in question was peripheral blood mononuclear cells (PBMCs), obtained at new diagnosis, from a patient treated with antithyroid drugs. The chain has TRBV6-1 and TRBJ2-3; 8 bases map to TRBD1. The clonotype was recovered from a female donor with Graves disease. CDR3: CASSHRGIWADTQYF. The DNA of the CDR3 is TGTGCCAGCAGTCACAGGGGGATTTGGGCAGATACGCAGTATTTT.